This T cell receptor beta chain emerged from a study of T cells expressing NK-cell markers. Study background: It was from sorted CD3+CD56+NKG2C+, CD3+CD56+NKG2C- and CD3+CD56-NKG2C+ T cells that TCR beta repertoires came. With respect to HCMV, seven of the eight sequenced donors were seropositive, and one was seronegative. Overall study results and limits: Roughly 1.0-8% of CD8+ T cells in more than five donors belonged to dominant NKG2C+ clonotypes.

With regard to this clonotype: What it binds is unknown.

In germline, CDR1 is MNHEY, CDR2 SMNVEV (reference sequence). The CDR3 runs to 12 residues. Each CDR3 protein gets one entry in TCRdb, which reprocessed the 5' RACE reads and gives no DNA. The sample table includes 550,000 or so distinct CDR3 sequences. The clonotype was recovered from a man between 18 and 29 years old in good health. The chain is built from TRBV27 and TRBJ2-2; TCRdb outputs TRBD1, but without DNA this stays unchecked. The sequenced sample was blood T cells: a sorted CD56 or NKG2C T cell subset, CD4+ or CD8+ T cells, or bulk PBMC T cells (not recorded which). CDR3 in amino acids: CATRDNSGELFF.